This T cell receptor (beta chain) was captured in a study of Ad26.COV2.S vaccination and SARS-CoV-2 variants. Study-level background: Once, or twice with 56 days between doses, Ad26.COV2.S was given intramuscularly.

V was pared by 5 bases and J by 10 bases, with 11 bases between. This CDR3 contains 11 residues. Germline assignment: CDR1 SEHNR and CDR2 FQNEAQ (reference sequence). Method: immunoSEQ multiplex PCR; TCRdb's copy keeps in-frame clones and lacks some. The data hold roughly 420,000 clones, with 80% to 90% observed a single time. This clone came up once. The antigen remains unidentified. The study, taken as a whole, reports: In vaccinated individuals, spike-specific CD8+ and CD4+ T cell responses reportedly displayed substantial breadth. Vaccinated individuals (as opposed to placebo recipients) had higher spike-specific TCR breadth. Vaccine and placebo recipients had similar non-spike TCR breadth.

Treatment noted: around 19 received Ad26.COV2.S at low or high dose, single or two shots; about 5 received placebo; per-sample allocation not given. The samples were gathered on day 63 after the first injection of vaccine or placebo. Sequenced material: peripheral blood, taken in a trial of Ad26.COV2.S vaccine versus placebo. The chain uses TRBV7-9 and TRBJ1-1; unclear D gene. The TCR originated in a person between 18 and 65 years old who received the Ad26.COV2.S COVID-19 vaccine or a placebo. DNA for the CDR3: TGTGCCAGCAGCCCCGAAGGTTTAGCTTTCTTT. Translating gives CASSPEGLAFF.